This T cell receptor beta chain comes out of a study of blood T cells in healthy people across ages. Findings and caveats of the study: Lack of knowledge of donor CMV status possibly confounded expanded clonotype changes.

The table lists this clonotype with many counts. Its target is unknown. Peripheral blood samples of roughly 10 milliliters were drawn from each donor. The use of a sample-barcoded 5' primer and a J-beta primer mix characterized a second PCR of about 7 to 12 cycles. Each TCR beta cDNA got a 12-nucleotide random molecular identifier. One entry per CDR3 protein results from TCRdb running MiXCR on the 5' RACE reads. The sample has approximately 1,100,000 distinct CDR3 sequences; more than 35% are singletons. Sequencing was done on a sample of blood. The clonotype comes from a woman aged 55-70 years in good health.

The CDR3 region is CSASLHGTPSYNEQFF. CDR3 DNA: TGCAGTGCTTCACTTCACGGGACACCGTCCTACAATGAGCAGTTCTTC. The chain joins TRBV20-1 to TRBJ2-1; a possible D gene is TRBD1 (6 bases). Germline V gene lookup returns CDR1 DFQATT and CDR2 SNEGSKA (reference sequence). This CDR3 comprises 16 residues. The ends were cut back, 5 bases at V and 1 base at J, with 18 bases in the middle.